This is a list of T cell receptor beta chains from one sample in a study of blood T cell repertoires in COVID-19. TCRdb's copy holds only in-frame clones and misses some; the assay was immunoSEQ multiplex PCR. The sample lists about 180,000 clones, around 85% occurring once. Material: peripheral blood. These receptors all stem from a man aged 55-75 years with acute or convalescent COVID-19. CDR3s include the opening cysteine and the closing phenylalanine or tryptophan. The order of the fields is J gene, CDR3 length, V gene, D gene, CDR3 DNA, CDR3 protein. A D gene is named only where the DNA matches it firmly.

J: TRBJ1-1; length: 14; V: TRBV5-1; D: TRBD1; DNA: TGCGCCAGCAGTTTTACGCAGGGGGTCACTGAAGCTTTCTTT; CDR3: CASSFTQGVTEAFF
J: TRBJ2-3; length: 11; V: TRBV28; D: NA; DNA: TGTGCCAGCAGTCTACAGGGTACGCAGTATTTT; CDR3: CASSLQGTQYF
J: TRBJ2-3; length: 16; V: TRBV4-2; D: TRBD2; DNA: TGTGCCAGCAGCCAAGACCTAGCGGGAGCGACAGATACGCAGTATTTT; CDR3: CASSQDLAGATDTQYF
J: TRBJ2-1; length: 15; V: TRBV11-2; D: TRBD2; DNA: TGTGCCAGCAGCTTTCGCGGGAGGCCTTCGGATGAGCAGTTCTTC; CDR3: CASSFRGRPSDEQFF
J: TRBJ2-7; length: 13; V: TRBV12-3/TRBV12-4; D: NA; DNA: TGTGCCAGCAGACCTTCCCAGGGGGGAGGGCAGTACTTC; CDR3: CASRPSQGGGQYF
J: TRBJ2-3; length: 15; V: TRBV18; D: TRBD1; DNA: TGTGCCAGCTCCCCGAGTCAGGGGGGCACAGATACGCAGTATTTT; CDR3: CASSPSQGGTDTQYF
J: TRBJ1-5; length: 13; V: TRBV6-1; D: NA; DNA: TGTGCCAGCACTCCCCCAGGTTCCAACCAACAGCATTTT; CDR3: CASTPPGSNQQHF
J: TRBJ2-1; length: 15; V: TRBV6-2/TRBV6-3; D: NA; DNA: TGTGCCAGCAGTCCCTCCGGCGGGACCTACAATGAGCAGTTCTTC; CDR3: CASSPSGGTYNEQFF
J: TRBJ1-6; length: 18; V: TRBV4-1; D: NA; DNA: TGCGCCAGCAGCCGCAGTTTCGAGAGGGCGCGGCGGGATTCACCCCTCCACTTT; CDR3: CASSRSFERARRDSPLHF
J: TRBJ2-7; length: 14; V: TRBV7-9; D: NA; DNA: TGTGCCAGCAGCCCCTGGAGTAGCGTAAACGAGCAGTACTTC; CDR3: CASSPWSSVNEQYF